Below, 29 T cell receptor beta chains from the same sample are listed, as sequenced in a study of blood T cell repertoires in COVID-19. Method: immunoSEQ multiplex PCR; TCRdb's copy keeps in-frame clones and lacks some. Here the sample spans a few hundred thousand clones, approximately 83% being singletons. Source material: peripheral blood. These receptor sequences come from a woman between 50 and 59 years old with acute or convalescent COVID-19.

CDR3 sequence reads: CASSTPMTGHGYTF. The CDR3 coding sequence is TGTGCCAGTAGTACCCCTATGACAGGGCATGGCTACACCTTC. This rearrangement joins TRBV19 to TRBJ1-2, with 7 positions matching TRBD1. After removal of 4 bases from V and 6 bases from J, the junction contained 8 bases not matched to a gene. The CDR3 extends over 14 amino acids. Germline values: CDR1 LNHDA, CDR2 SQIVND (reference sequence).

The V and J genes are TRBV15 and TRBJ2-7; no reliable D call. CDR3 length: 14 residues. With 0 bases removed from V and 2 bases from J, the gap between germline ends came to 8 bases. Germline CDR1 LNHNV, CDR2 YYDKDF (reference sequence). CDR3 DNA: TGTGCCACCAGCAGAGATCTACTTACCTACGAGCAGTACTTC. Residues: CATSRDLLTYEQYF.

The sample holds a few counts of this clone. The chain combines TRBV11-2 with TRBJ2-7; TRBD2 matches at 8 bases. The germline V gene has CDR1 SGHAT and CDR2 FQNNGV. V shed 4 bases and J 2 bases; nucleotides not matched to a gene: 4. This CDR3 is built from 14 residues. Here the CDR3 reads CASSSLAGTYEQYF. The CDR3, as DNA: TGTGCCAGCAGCTCCTTAGCGGGGACCTACGAGCAGTACTTC.

The chain couples TRBV27 to TRBJ2-3; D not certain. Between the trimmed V and J ends, which lost 10 bases and 1 base, there was a span of 9 bases. The CDR3 is 12 amino acids. Germline CDR1 is MNHEY and CDR2 is SMNVEV (reference sequence). This chain's CDR3 is CAISAGTDTQYF. Here the CDR3 DNA reads TGTGCCATCTCGGCGGGCACAGATACGCAGTATTTT.

CDR3 sequence: CASSLQGKGTEAFF. Here the CDR3 DNA reads TGTGCCAGCAGCTTGCAGGGGAAAGGAACTGAAGCTTTCTTT. This chain joins TRBV5-4 and TRBJ1-1, with D possibly being TRBD1 (6 bases). CDR1 is SGHNT and CDR2 is YYREEE in the germline V gene (reference sequence). This CDR3 is 14 amino acids long. V was trimmed by 1 base and J by 5 bases, leaving 12 bases between them.

This chain connects TRBV14 to TRBJ1-6; possibly TRBD1 for D (5 bases). This CDR3 is built from 15 residues. Germline-derived CDR1 and CDR2 are SGHDN and FVKESK. Trimming removed 1 base from V and 11 bases from J, with 15 bases in between. The CDR3, as DNA: TGTGCCAGCAGCCAAGCTGGCAGGGATTTGCCACCCCTCCACTTT. It yields the protein CASSQAGRDLPPLHF.

The genes are TRBV11-3 and TRBJ1-1, with D possibly being TRBD1 (6 bases). The germline CDR1 and CDR2 sequences are SGHNT and YENEEA. The V end lost 4 bases, the J end lost 8 bases, and 8 bases lay between the germline ends. The CDR3 length is 11 residues. As DNA, the CDR3 is TGTGCCAGCAGCTCAGGACAGGAAGCTTTCTTT. Protein: CASSSGQEAFF.

The chain uses TRBV7-2 and TRBJ2-7, with TRBD1 matching over 8 bases. With V trimmed by 5 bases and J by 7 bases, 10 bases remained unmatched. CDR3 length: 14 residues. Germline loops: CDR1 SGHTA, CDR2 FQGNSA. The CDR3 protein is CASSTRQGISEQYF. In nucleotides, the CDR3 is TGTGCCAGCAGCACCCGACAGGGGATAAGTGAGCAGTACTTC.

The CDR3 loop reads CASGLVAANNSPLHF. The DNA of the CDR3 is TGTGCCAGCGGTCTAGTTGCGGCCAACAATTCACCCCTCCACTTT. V is TRBV6-5 and J is TRBJ1-6; D call uncertain. The CDR3 runs 15 residues. V was shortened by 8 bases and J by 7 bases, with 18 bases between the two germline ends. Germline CDR1 reads MNHEY; CDR2 reads SVGAGI.

The V gene is TRBV9, the J gene TRBJ2-5; possibly TRBD2 for D (6 bases). CDR1 is SGDLS, CDR2 YYNGEE, per germline. CDR3 length equals 14 residues. The V and J ends lost 0 bases and 2 bases respectively, with 8 bases between them. As DNA, the CDR3 is TGTGCCAGCAGCGTAGACGGGGGACAAGAGACCCAGTACTTC. The encoded protein is CASSVDGGQETQYF.

The V call is TRBV21-1, the J call TRBJ2-5; TRBD1 is the table's D call, not checked against the DNA. TRBV21-1 is deemed a pseudogene. CDR3 length equals 17 residues. The CDR3 DNA reads TGTGCCAGCAGCAAAAGGAGGGACAGGGTCTCCCAAGAGACCCAGTACTTC. Translation: CASSKRRDRVSQETQYF.

The genes are TRBV27 and TRBJ2-2, with a weak D call TRBD1 (5 bases). The length of the CDR3 is 14 residues. Trimming removed 2 bases at V and 6 bases at J, with 10 bases between. Germline values: CDR1 MNHEY, CDR2 SMNVEV (reference sequence). This chain's CDR3 is CASSLARVAGELFF. The DNA for the CDR3 is TGTGCCAGCAGTTTAGCCAGGGTAGCCGGGGAGCTGTTTTTT.

The rearrangement joins TRBV6-5 to TRBJ2-5, with D possibly being TRBD2 (5 bases). Trimming shortened V by 2 bases and J by 0 bases, and 10 bases separated the two germline ends. CDR3 length equals 15 residues. Germline assignment: CDR1 MNHEY and CDR2 SVGAGI. The CDR3 here is CASSYATDYQETQYF. CDR3 nucleotides: TGTGCCAGCAGTTACGCGACGGACTACCAAGAGACCCAGTACTTC.

The chain links TRBV19 to TRBJ1-5, with D perhaps TRBD1 (5 bases). Germline V gives CDR1 LNHDA, CDR2 SQIVND (reference sequence). Trimming stripped 7 bases from V and 4 bases from J, with 11 bases between. The CDR3 loop spans 13 amino acids. Written as DNA, the CDR3 is TGTGCCAGTAAGGAAAGGGGTAATCAGCCCCAGCATTTT. Amino acids: CASKERGNQPQHF.

The rearrangement links TRBV3-1 (or the pseudogene TRBV3-2) to TRBJ1-4, with D possibly being TRBD1 (6 bases). Trimming cost V 4 bases and J 0 bases, with 12 bases left between them. Germline V gene sequence: CDR1 LGHDT, CDR2 YNNKEL (reference sequence). The CDR3 contains 16 residues. CDR3 in DNA: TGTGCCAGCAGCCCTTCCTCAGGGGCAACTAATGAAAAACTGTTTTTT. As protein: CASSPSSGATNEKLFF.

The rearrangement links TRBV7-3 to TRBJ1-1; 7 nucleotides align to TRBD1. The ends lost 5 bases at V and 1 base at J; junction bases unmatched: 7. From germline, CDR1 is SGHTA and CDR2 FQGTGA. The CDR3 is 15 residues long. DNA for the CDR3: TGTGCCAGCAGCCCTTCGGGACAGCAGAACACTGAAGCTTTCTTT. It translates to CASSPSGQQNTEAFF.

V usage is TRBV28 and J usage is TRBJ1-2; 8 bases are shared with TRBD1. Per germline, CDR1 MDHEN and CDR2 SYDVKM. The CDR3 loop spans 15 amino acids. J was trimmed by 11 bases and V by 5 bases; bases with no gene match: 16. In DNA form, the CDR3 reads TGTGCCAGCAGTGGCTATTACAGGGGGGTCCCTTGGTACACCTTC. This sequence encodes CASSGYYRGVPWYTF.

The V gene is TRBV5-4, the J gene TRBJ1-1; TRBD1 might be the D (6 bases). Germline CDR1 SGHNT, CDR2 YYREEE (reference sequence). V lost 5 bases and J lost 5, with 13 bases in between. This CDR3 is 13 amino acids long. CDR3 region: CASRNTGHTEAFF. The CDR3, as DNA: TGTGCCAGCAGGAATACAGGGCATACTGAAGCTTTCTTT.

The chain carries TRBV4-3 and TRBJ1-1; TRBD1 is a possible D gene (5 bases). Trimming took off 7 bases at V and 6 bases at J, with 15 bases between the two ends. This CDR3 spans 13 amino acids. In germline, CDR1 is LGHNA, CDR2 YSLEER. The CDR3 bases are TGCGCCAGCACTATCCAGGGATTCTCTGAAGCTTTCTTT. Translation: CASTIQGFSEAFF.

The chain couples TRBV19 to TRBJ2-1, with 9 positions matching TRBD1. The CDR3 spans 15 residues. V lost 5 bases, J lost 8 bases, and 10 bases stayed unmatched. Germline V CDR1 and CDR2: LNHDA, SQIVND (reference sequence). CDR3 sequence: CASSARDRVRDEQFF. DNA for the CDR3: TGTGCCAGTAGTGCCCGGGACAGGGTTCGTGATGAGCAGTTCTTC.

J is TRBJ2-7 and V is TRBV3-1 (or the pseudogene TRBV3-2); D not resolved. The germline CDR1 and CDR2 sequences are LGHDT and YNNKEL (reference sequence). The ends were cut back, 0 bases at V and 0 bases at J, with 15 bases in the middle. The CDR3 consists of 17 residues. DNA of the CDR3: TGTGCCAGCAGCCAAGATCTGACGGAGACGCCCTCCTACGAGCAGTACTTC. It translates to CASSQDLTETPSYEQYF.

The chain couples TRBV14 to TRBJ2-5; a possible D gene is TRBD2 (6 bases). This CDR3 has 12 residues. With 7 bases removed from V and 7 bases from J, the gap between germline ends came to 13 bases. CDR1 and CDR2 (germline): SGHDN, FVKESK. CDR3 region: CASKRRELTQYF. In DNA, the CDR3 is TGTGCCAGCAAGAGGAGGGAGTTGACCCAGTACTTC.

The chain joins TRBV6-5 to TRBJ2-4; D gene ambiguous. The CDR3 runs 15 residues. The V end was cut by 5 bases, the J end by 1 base, with 12 bases between. CDR1 is MNHEY and CDR2 is SVGAGI in the germline V gene. For the CDR3, the DNA is TGTGCCAGCAGTCAGACACCCTCGGCCAAAAACATTCAGTACTTC. Translation gives CASSQTPSAKNIQYF.

CDR3 protein: CASRRQGQETQYF. CDR3 in DNA: TGTGCCAGCCGCCGACAGGGCCAAGAGACCCAGTACTTC. The chain combines TRBV6-5 with TRBJ2-5, with 7 bases that match TRBD1. Losses at the gene ends were 8 bases for V and 1 base for J; bases not matched to a gene: 4. The length of the CDR3 is 13 residues. In germline, CDR1 is MNHEY, CDR2 SVGAGI.

This clone was detected once. CDR3 sequence (DNA): TGTGCCAGCAGTGATCCTCGGAGCTCGGGTGGCTACACCTTC. Translated, it gives CASSDPRSSGGYTF. The chain couples TRBV25-1 to TRBJ1-2, with D uncertain. The CDR3 is 14 amino acids. Germline V gene lookup returns CDR1 MGHDK and CDR2 SYGVNS. Deletions cut 3 bases from V and 7 bases from J, with 15 bases between.

V is TRBV5-6 and J is TRBJ1-1, with TRBD1 matching over 8 bases. The J segment lost 11 bases and the V segment lost 4 bases, leaving 7 bases of the junction unmatched. This CDR3 spans 12 amino acids. CDR1 SGHDT and CDR2 YYEEEE come from the germline V gene. CDR3 protein: CASSAAGGNAFF. CDR3 sequence (DNA): TGTGCCAGCAGCGCGGCAGGGGGCAACGCTTTCTTT.

The V and J genes are TRBV28 and TRBJ1-6; D remains unclear. CDR3 size: 13 residues. V dropped 5 bases and J dropped 8 bases, with 10 bases sitting between them. CDR1 is MDHEN, CDR2 SYDVKM, per germline. CDR3 protein: CASSSGLHSPLHF. The CDR3 nucleotides read TGTGCCAGCAGTAGCGGGTTACATTCACCCCTCCACTTT.

Of note for this clone: The junction differs from germline at one of its ends, possibly a read error. The chain joins TRBV30 to TRBJ1-2, with 8 positions matching TRBD1. The CDR3 has 13 amino acids. Germline loops: CDR1 GTSNPN, CDR2 SVGIG (reference sequence). CDR3 in amino acids: CARRSQGADGYTF. The CDR3 bases are TGTGCCCGGAGATCGCAGGGGGCCGATGGCTACACCTTC.

This chain joins TRBV7-2 and TRBJ1-6, with TRBD1 matching over 7 bases. Germline V gives CDR1 SGHTA, CDR2 FQGNSA. The length of the CDR3 is 15 residues. V was clipped by 6 bases and J by 9 bases; unmatched bases: 11. The CDR3 nucleotides read TGTGCCAGCAGTATTAAGGGACAGACTGGTTCACCCCTCCACTTT. Translating it yields CASSIKGQTGSPLHF.